This T cell receptor beta chain was captured in a study of response to subunit inactivated influenza vaccine. Germline V gives CDR1 LGHNA, CDR2 YSLEER. The J segment lost 0 bases and the V segment lost 0 bases, leaving 9 bases of the junction unmatched. This CDR3 contains 19 residues. MiXCR was run by TCRdb on the RT-PCR reads, yielding one entry per CDR3 protein. The profile shows roughly 570,000 distinct CDR3 sequences, 11% to 15% of them singletons. This clonotype was seen repeatedly, ten times or more. The sequenced sample was PBMCs from blood, obtained approximately 13 days after vaccination. The source of this sequence is a man between 45 and 60 years old who received an inactivated influenza vaccine. The chain joins TRBV4-3 to TRBJ2-3, with 10 bases fitting TRBD2. This CDR3 is CASSQDLYRAGGSTDTQYF. The CDR3 nucleotides are TGCGCCAGCAGCCAAGACTTGTACCGAGCGGGAGGGAGCACAGATACGCAGTATTTT.